The 12 T cell receptor beta chains below all came from one sample that was sequenced in a study of shared clonotypes between healthy human individuals. The table came from immunoSEQ multiplex PCR; TCRdb's copy has only in-frame clones and leaves some out. Of roughly 760,000 clones listed, 74% are singletons. Sequences were obtained from memory CD4+ T cells sorted from blood. The subset: CD45RA-negative fraction. These receptors all stem from a woman aged 25-40 years in good health.

J is TRBJ1-3 and V is TRBV30, with 10 bases aligning to TRBD1. V lost 2 bases and J lost 1; bases outside the gene matches: 2. The CDR3 has 15 amino acids. Germline V gives CDR1 GTSNPN, CDR2 SVGIG (reference sequence). This CDR3 is CAWSRQGASGNTIYF. The CDR3 DNA sequence: TGTGCCTGGAGTCGACAGGGGGCTTCTGGAAACACCATATATTTT.

Here the CDR3 DNA reads TGTGCCAGCAGTTTAGCAGGGGGCGACTATGGCTACACCTTC. It is translated as CASSLAGGDYGYTF. The chain is built from TRBV28 and TRBJ1-2; 8 nucleotides align to TRBD1. From germline, CDR1 is MDHEN and CDR2 SYDVKM. V was pared by 2 bases and J by 3 bases, with 2 bases of the junction left unmatched. The CDR3 is made up of 14 amino acids.

The rearrangement uses TRBV5-1 and TRBJ2-6; TRBD2 is a possible D gene (7 bases). V lost 6 bases to trimming and J lost 0 bases, with 16 bases between them. The CDR3 runs to 17 residues. CDR1 and CDR2 (germline): SGHRS, YFSETQ. CDR3: CASTLQGGSSGANVLTF. CDR3 nucleotide sequence: TGCGCCAGCACCTTACAGGGAGGGAGCTCTGGGGCCAACGTCCTGACTTTC.

The rearrangement links TRBV2 to TRBJ1-1; 7 bases line up with TRBD1. The CDR3 is 14 amino acids. The germline V gene encodes CDR1 SNHLY and CDR2 FYNNEI. V lost 6 bases to trimming and J lost 3 bases; unmatched junction nucleotides: 7. The CDR3 DNA sequence: TGTGCCAGCAGACCTGACAGGGTGGACACTGAAGCTTTCTTT. Translating gives CASRPDRVDTEAFF. Looking up the rest from reference TRBV2 and TRBJ1-1 gives the full variable domain: EPEVTQTPSHQVTQMGQEVILRCVPISNHLYFYWYRQILGQKVEFLVSFYNNEISEKSEIFDDQFSVERPDGSNFTLKIRSTKLEDSAMYFCASRPDRVDTEAFFGQGTRLTVV.

This clone was recorded at least ten times. In the same sample, other DNA sequences code for this CDR3. The chain recombines TRBV20-1 with TRBJ1-1; no firm D call. The CDR3 extends over 11 amino acids. In germline, CDR1 is DFQATT, CDR2 SNEGSKA (reference sequence). Trimming cost V 5 bases and J 3 bases, with 7 bases left between them. CDR3 DNA: TGCAGTGCTGATAAGGACACTGAAGCTTTCTTT. This sequence encodes CSADKDTEAFF.

The chain joins TRBV14 to TRBJ2-3; D may be TRBD1 (5 bases). Trimming stripped 1 base from V and 4 bases from J, with 18 bases between. The CDR3 extends over 17 amino acids. CDR1 SGHDN and CDR2 FVKESK come from the germline V gene. As DNA, the CDR3 is TGTGCCAGCAGCCAAGGAAGGGGCAGTGCAATTCCAGATACGCAGTATTTT. Protein sequence: CASSQGRGSAIPDTQYF.

The genes are TRBV29-1 and TRBJ2-5; D is unresolved. The CDR3 loop spans 13 amino acids. Germline V CDR1 and CDR2: SQVTM, ANQGSEA. Trimming left V 4 bases short and J 5 bases short, with 14 bases between. CDR3 residues: CSVGRREEETQYF. The CDR3 region has the DNA TGCAGCGTTGGTAGAAGAGAGGAGGAGACCCAGTACTTC.

This clone was seen a handful of times. This rearrangement joins TRBV4-1 to TRBJ2-1; 8 bases are a match to TRBD1. This CDR3 region has 16 residues. V dropped 1 base and J dropped 7; count of bases not matched to a gene: 9. Germline V CDR1 and CDR2: MGHRA, YSYEKL. In nucleotides, the CDR3 is TGCGCCAGCAGCCAAGGGGTTTTTTGGACAGGGAATGAGCAGTTCTTC. Protein sequence: CASSQGVFWTGNEQFF.

This clone has a single count. CDR3 region: CASSASWTGDVHEQYF. CDR3 DNA: TGTGCCAGTAGTGCCTCTTGGACAGGTGACGTCCACGAGCAGTACTTC. The rearrangement links TRBV19 to TRBJ2-7; 7 bases align to TRBD1. V dropped 5 bases and J dropped 5; count of bases not matched to a gene: 15. This CDR3 has 16 residues. Germline CDR1 LNHDA, CDR2 SQIVND (reference sequence). Based on the CDR3 plus reference TRBV19 and TRBJ2-7, the full variable domain is DGGITQSPKYLFRKEGQNVTLSCEQNLNHDAMYWYRQDPGQGLRLIYYSQIVNDFQKGDIAEGYSVSREKKESFPLTVTSAQKNPTAFYLCASSASWTGDVHEQYFGPGTRLTVT.

The chain employs TRBV15 and TRBJ2-2, with 7 bases aligning to TRBD1. Germline assignment: CDR1 LNHNV and CDR2 YYDKDF (reference sequence). The V and J ends lost 3 bases and 5 bases, in that order; junction bases with no gene match: 6. This CDR3 contains 15 residues. CDR3 nucleotides: TGTGCCACCAGCAGTGACAGGGTCGGGACCGGGGAGCTGTTTTTT. Residues: CATSSDRVGTGELFF.

The chain has TRBV30 and TRBJ1-1, with D perhaps TRBD1 (5 bases). Germline V gives CDR1 GTSNPN, CDR2 SVGIG (reference sequence). This CDR3 comprises 14 residues. Between the trimmed V and J ends, which lost 6 bases and 0 bases, there was a span of 14 bases. DNA of the CDR3: TGTGCCTGTCGACTGGGGCTGATGAACACTGAAGCTTTCTTT. Translation: CACRLGLMNTEAFF.

This clone has just one count. CDR3 protein: CAWGVIRGREETQYF. The DNA for the CDR3 is TGTGCCTGGGGAGTTATAAGGGGTAGGGAAGAGACCCAGTACTTC. The chain employs TRBV30 and TRBJ2-5; D might be TRBD1 (5 bases). Trimming pared 5 bases from V and 3 bases from J, leaving 19 bases between. From germline, CDR1 is GTSNPN and CDR2 SVGIG (reference sequence). The length of the CDR3 is 15 residues.